Listed below are T cell receptor beta chains from one sample, sequenced in a study of blood T cell repertoires in COVID-19. Data came from immunoSEQ multiplex PCR; TCRdb stores just in-frame clones and leaves some out. This sample carries 150,000 to 200,000 clones, 70% to 90% of them seen once, and the ten largest clones take about 22%. Source material: peripheral blood. Source of these receptors: a man in his fifties or sixties with active or convalescent COVID-19. Each CDR3 is given with its conserved first and last residue. Each record gives: clone size, D gene, J gene, V gene, CDR3 protein, CDR3 DNA. A D gene is named only where the DNA matches it firmly. Clone size is not always given. Where it is, it says once, few, many or a class for expanded clones.

abundance: .; d_gene: .; j_gene: TRBJ2-1; v_gene: TRBV7-9; CDR3aa: CASSLQGGTYNEQFF; CDR3nt: TGTGCCAGCAGCCTACAGGGGGGGACCTACAATGAGCAGTTCTTC
abundance: .; d_gene: TRBD1; j_gene: TRBJ2-7; v_gene: TRBV18; CDR3aa: CASSLGQGGLAYEQYF; CDR3nt: TGTGCCAGCTCTCTCGGACAGGGAGGCCTTGCCTACGAGCAGTACTTC
abundance: .; d_gene: TRBD2; j_gene: TRBJ2-5; v_gene: TRBV6-1; CDR3aa: CASSEALIRSSGGERAETQYF; CDR3nt: TGTGCCAGCAGTGAAGCGCTTATTCGATCTAGCGGGGGGGAAAGGGCAGAGACCCAGTACTTC
abundance: .; d_gene: TRBD1; j_gene: TRBJ2-6; v_gene: TRBV18; CDR3aa: CASSLQGSGANVLTF; CDR3nt: TGTGCCAGCTCACTACAGGGGTCTGGGGCCAACGTCCTGACTTTC
abundance: once; d_gene: TRBD1; j_gene: TRBJ1-3; v_gene: TRBV30; CDR3aa: CAWNPRGAPGNTIYF; CDR3nt: TGTGCCTGGAACCCCAGGGGGGCGCCTGGAAACACCATATATTTT
abundance: once; d_gene: .; j_gene: TRBJ2-5; v_gene: TRBV6-5; CDR3aa: CASSYQYQETQYF; CDR3nt: TGTGCCAGCAGTTACCAGTACCAAGAGACCCAGTACTTC
abundance: .; d_gene: TRBD1; j_gene: TRBJ2-5; v_gene: TRBV18; CDR3aa: CASSRTTGSQETQYF; CDR3nt: TGTGCCAGCTCACGGACGACAGGGAGCCAAGAGACCCAGTACTTC
abundance: .; d_gene: .; j_gene: TRBJ1-2; v_gene: TRBV6-5; CDR3aa: CASSSPLVRGYTF; CDR3nt: TGTGCCAGCAGTTCCCCTCTGGTGCGCGGCTACACCTTC
abundance: .; d_gene: TRBD1; j_gene: TRBJ2-1; v_gene: TRBV4-1; CDR3aa: CASSQETGVRHEQFF; CDR3nt: TGCGCCAGCAGCCAAGAAACAGGGGTTCGACATGAGCAGTTCTTC
abundance: .; d_gene: TRBD2; j_gene: TRBJ2-7; v_gene: TRBV19; CDR3aa: CASSTSGGLWYEQYF; CDR3nt: TGTGCCAGTAGTACCAGCGGGGGACTATGGTACGAGCAGTACTTC
abundance: .; d_gene: TRBD1; j_gene: TRBJ1-2; v_gene: TRBV28; CDR3aa: CASRTTGVDGYTF; CDR3nt: TGTGCCAGCAGAACGACAGGGGTTGATGGCTACACCTTC
abundance: .; d_gene: .; j_gene: TRBJ2-5; v_gene: TRBV5-1; CDR3aa: CASSLGLVSETQYF; CDR3nt: TGCGCCAGCAGCTTGGGTCTTGTTTCTGAGACCCAGTACTTC
abundance: .; d_gene: TRBD2; j_gene: TRBJ2-3; v_gene: TRBV3-1/TRBV3-2; CDR3aa: CASSLAGGRFTQYF; CDR3nt: TGTGCCAGCAGCTTAGCGGGGGGCCGGTTTACGCAGTATTTT
abundance: .; d_gene: .; j_gene: TRBJ2-5; v_gene: TRBV5-1; CDR3aa: CASSLVGEETQYF; CDR3nt: TGCGCCAGCAGCTTGGTGGGAGAAGAGACCCAGTACTTC
abundance: .; d_gene: .; j_gene: TRBJ1-6; v_gene: TRBV11-2; CDR3aa: CASSLALNSPLHF; CDR3nt: TGTGCCAGCAGCTTAGCTCTCAATTCACCCCTCCACTTT
abundance: .; d_gene: .; j_gene: TRBJ1-5; v_gene: TRBV4-2; CDR3aa: CASSRSNGDQPQHF; CDR3nt: TGTGCCAGCAGCCGCTCTAACGGTGATCAGCCCCAGCATTTT
abundance: .; d_gene: TRBD1; j_gene: TRBJ1-1; v_gene: TRBV18; CDR3aa: CASSRDSLNTEAFF; CDR3nt: TGTGCCAGCTCACGGGACAGCCTGAACACTGAAGCTTTCTTT
abundance: .; d_gene: .; j_gene: TRBJ1-1; v_gene: TRBV5-1; CDR3aa: CASSVLTASTTEAFF; CDR3nt: TGCGCCAGCAGCGTATTGACAGCCTCGACCACTGAAGCTTTCTTT
abundance: .; d_gene: .; j_gene: TRBJ2-7; v_gene: TRBV6-5; CDR3aa: CASSYGTDTYEQYF; CDR3nt: TGTGCCAGCAGTTACGGAACAGATACCTACGAGCAGTACTTC
abundance: .; d_gene: .; j_gene: TRBJ2-7; v_gene: TRBV2; CDR3aa: CASSVDRSEQYF; CDR3nt: TGTGCCAGCAGTGTTGATCGGAGCGAGCAGTACTTC
abundance: .; d_gene: .; j_gene: TRBJ1-2; v_gene: TRBV7-9; CDR3aa: CASSPGEYGYTF; CDR3nt: TGTGCCAGCAGTCCCGGGGAATATGGCTACACCTTC
abundance: .; d_gene: .; j_gene: TRBJ1-1; v_gene: TRBV30; CDR3aa: CAWSGGGATEAFF; CDR3nt: TGTGCCTGGAGTGGAGGGGGGGCCACTGAAGCTTTCTTT
abundance: .; d_gene: .; j_gene: TRBJ2-5; v_gene: TRBV5-4; CDR3aa: CASRRDLQETQYF; CDR3nt: TGTGCCAGCAGGAGGGATCTCCAGGAGACCCAGTACTTC
abundance: .; d_gene: .; j_gene: TRBJ2-3; v_gene: TRBV5-1; CDR3aa: CASSPGLGTDTQYF; CDR3nt: TGCGCCAGCAGCCCGGGACTCGGCACAGATACGCAGTATTTT
abundance: .; d_gene: .; j_gene: TRBJ2-7; v_gene: TRBV5-1; CDR3aa: CASSPAQAQGGEQYF; CDR3nt: TGCGCCAGCAGCCCGGCACAGGCACAGGGGGGGGAGCAGTACTTC
abundance: .; d_gene: .; j_gene: TRBJ2-2; v_gene: TRBV21-1; CDR3aa: CASSKWDSVDWRGANTGELFF; CDR3nt: TGTGCCAGCAGCAAATGGGACAGTGTTGACTGGCGGGGGGCCAACACCGGGGAGCTGTTTTTT
abundance: .; d_gene: .; j_gene: TRBJ1-3; v_gene: TRBV18; CDR3aa: CASSPAVFSGNTIYF; CDR3nt: TGTGCCAGCTCACCGGCAGTATTCTCTGGAAACACCATATATTTT
abundance: once; d_gene: .; j_gene: TRBJ2-5; v_gene: TRBV7-2; CDR3aa: CASSFRVAETQYF; CDR3nt: TGTGCCAGCAGCTTCCGGGTTGCGGAGACCCAGTACTTC
abundance: many; d_gene: TRBD2; j_gene: TRBJ2-3; v_gene: TRBV6-1; CDR3aa: CASSEGSSGIDTQYF; CDR3nt: TGTGCCAGCAGTGAAGGGTCTAGCGGGATAGATACGCAGTATTTT
abundance: .; d_gene: TRBD1; j_gene: TRBJ1-3; v_gene: TRBV10-1; CDR3aa: CASSSGQVTGNTIYF; CDR3nt: TGCGCCAGCAGTTCGGGACAGGTAACGGGAAACACCATATATTTT
abundance: .; d_gene: TRBD2; j_gene: TRBJ2-7; v_gene: TRBV9; CDR3aa: CASSARASGAEQYF; CDR3nt: TGTGCCAGCAGTGCGCGGGCTAGCGGGGCCGAGCAGTACTTC
abundance: .; d_gene: .; j_gene: TRBJ1-5; v_gene: TRBV15; CDR3aa: CATSRELAYSNQPQHF; CDR3nt: TGTGCCACCAGCAGAGAATTAGCTTATAGCAATCAGCCCCAGCATTTT
abundance: .; d_gene: .; j_gene: TRBJ1-1; v_gene: TRBV19; CDR3aa: CASSYSYSTEAFF; CDR3nt: TGTGCCAGTAGTTACAGCTACTCCACTGAAGCTTTCTTT
abundance: .; d_gene: .; j_gene: TRBJ1-4; v_gene: TRBV30; CDR3aa: CACQSNTGPWIANEKLFF; CDR3nt: TGTGCCTGCCAATCCAACACAGGTCCTTGGATTGCTAATGAAAAACTGTTTTTT
abundance: .; d_gene: .; j_gene: TRBJ2-7; v_gene: TRBV24-1; CDR3aa: CATRPGEYEQYF; CDR3nt: TGTGCCACCCGCCCAGGGGAATACGAGCAGTACTTC
abundance: .; d_gene: .; j_gene: TRBJ1-1; v_gene: TRBV27; CDR3aa: CASSPGQNTEAFF; CDR3nt: TGTGCCAGCAGTCCGGGACAGAACACTGAAGCTTTCTTT
abundance: once; d_gene: .; j_gene: TRBJ2-7; v_gene: TRBV3-1/TRBV3-2; CDR3aa: CASSQVHSEQYF; CDR3nt: TGTGCCAGCAGCCAAGTCCACAGCGAGCAGTACTTC
abundance: .; d_gene: .; j_gene: TRBJ2-1; v_gene: TRBV5-1; CDR3aa: CASSLAVENEQFF; CDR3nt: TGCGCCAGCAGCTTGGCCGTAGAAAATGAGCAGTTCTTC
abundance: .; d_gene: .; j_gene: TRBJ2-5; v_gene: TRBV9; CDR3aa: CASSVDRGETQYF; CDR3nt: TGTGCCAGCAGCGTAGACCGAGGTGAGACCCAGTACTTC
abundance: .; d_gene: .; j_gene: TRBJ2-2; v_gene: TRBV7-9; CDR3aa: CASSLSSGELFF; CDR3nt: TGTGCCAGCAGTCTTTCGTCCGGGGAGCTGTTTTTT
abundance: .; d_gene: .; j_gene: TRBJ1-1; v_gene: TRBV29-1; CDR3aa: CSVEDPRQVTTEAFF; CDR3nt: TGCAGCGTTGAAGATCCAAGACAGGTCACCACTGAAGCTTTCTTT
abundance: .; d_gene: TRBD2; j_gene: TRBJ2-5; v_gene: TRBV6-2/TRBV6-3; CDR3aa: CASSSTFGLAADNQETQYF; CDR3nt: TGTGCCAGCAGTTCCACCTTTGGACTAGCGGCGGACAACCAAGAGACCCAGTACTTC
abundance: .; d_gene: TRBD1; j_gene: TRBJ1-5; v_gene: TRBV18; CDR3aa: CASSPTGGEGGKPQHF; CDR3nt: TGTGCCAGCTCACCTACAGGGGGAGAAGGGGGAAAGCCCCAGCATTTT
abundance: .; d_gene: TRBD1; j_gene: TRBJ2-1; v_gene: TRBV7-2; CDR3aa: CASSSDRVGWNEQFF; CDR3nt: TGTGCCAGCAGCTCGGACAGGGTTGGTTGGAATGAGCAGTTCTTC
abundance: .; d_gene: TRBD1; j_gene: TRBJ1-3; v_gene: TRBV5-1; CDR3aa: CASSPNLQGAGNTIYF; CDR3nt: TGCGCCAGCAGCCCAAATTTACAGGGGGCTGGAAACACCATATATTTT
abundance: .; d_gene: TRBD2; j_gene: TRBJ2-2; v_gene: TRBV10-2; CDR3aa: CASSAGLAGTGELFF; CDR3nt: TGCGCCAGCAGTGCCGGGCTAGCGGGCACCGGGGAGCTGTTTTTT
abundance: .; d_gene: .; j_gene: TRBJ1-6; v_gene: TRBV5-1; CDR3aa: CASSLSTADNSPLHF; CDR3nt: TGCGCCAGCAGCTTGAGCACCGCTGATAATTCACCCCTCCACTTT
abundance: few; d_gene: TRBD1; j_gene: TRBJ2-5; v_gene: TRBV19; CDR3aa: CASSTDRAMYQETQYF; CDR3nt: TGTGCCAGTAGTACAGACAGGGCCATGTACCAAGAGACCCAGTACTTC
abundance: few; d_gene: .; j_gene: TRBJ1-1; v_gene: TRBV30; CDR3aa: CAWSAQGSVAFF; CDR3nt: TGTGCCTGGAGTGCCCAAGGGAGTGTGGCTTTCTTT
abundance: .; d_gene: .; j_gene: TRBJ1-4; v_gene: TRBV5-1; CDR3aa: CASSSQGQGNEKLFF; CDR3nt: TGCGCCAGCAGCTCGCAGGGCCAGGGTAATGAAAAACTGTTTTTT
abundance: .; d_gene: TRBD1; j_gene: TRBJ2-3; v_gene: TRBV12-3/TRBV12-4; CDR3aa: CASSPQGYTQYF; CDR3nt: TGTGCCAGCAGCCCACAGGGGTATACGCAGTATTTT
abundance: .; d_gene: TRBD2; j_gene: TRBJ2-1; v_gene: TRBV7-3; CDR3aa: CASSLTSGGAFEQFF; CDR3nt: TGTGCCAGCAGCTTAACTAGCGGGGGGGCCTTTGAGCAGTTCTTC
abundance: once; d_gene: .; j_gene: TRBJ2-3; v_gene: TRBV6-5; CDR3aa: CASSWGGGDTQYF; CDR3nt: TGTGCCAGCAGTTGGGGTGGGGGGGATACGCAGTATTTT
abundance: .; d_gene: .; j_gene: TRBJ1-4; v_gene: TRBV19; CDR3aa: CATGRGRTNEKLFF; CDR3nt: TGTGCCACCGGTCGGGGAAGAACTAATGAAAAACTGTTTTTT
abundance: .; d_gene: .; j_gene: TRBJ2-1; v_gene: TRBV6-5; CDR3aa: CASSLYGTGSDEQFF; CDR3nt: TGTGCCAGCAGCCTTTACGGAACAGGCAGCGATGAGCAGTTCTTC
abundance: .; d_gene: TRBD1; j_gene: TRBJ1-3; v_gene: TRBV6-1; CDR3aa: CASSEQGARGNTIYF; CDR3nt: TGTGCCAGCAGTGAACAGGGGGCGCGGGGAAACACCATATATTTT
abundance: once; d_gene: TRBD2; j_gene: TRBJ2-7; v_gene: TRBV5-1; CDR3aa: CASSRNTLAGASYEQYF; CDR3nt: TGCGCCAGCAGCCGGAACACATTAGCGGGGGCCTCCTACGAGCAGTACTTC
abundance: .; d_gene: .; j_gene: TRBJ1-5; v_gene: TRBV2; CDR3aa: CASSSSLGGNQPQHF; CDR3nt: TGTGCCAGCAGTTCGTCGCTGGGAGGCAATCAGCCCCAGCATTTT
abundance: .; d_gene: .; j_gene: TRBJ1-4; v_gene: TRBV7-8; CDR3aa: CASSLVGWATTNEKLFF; CDR3nt: TGTGCCAGCAGCTTAGTTGGGTGGGCAACAACTAATGAAAAACTGTTTTTT